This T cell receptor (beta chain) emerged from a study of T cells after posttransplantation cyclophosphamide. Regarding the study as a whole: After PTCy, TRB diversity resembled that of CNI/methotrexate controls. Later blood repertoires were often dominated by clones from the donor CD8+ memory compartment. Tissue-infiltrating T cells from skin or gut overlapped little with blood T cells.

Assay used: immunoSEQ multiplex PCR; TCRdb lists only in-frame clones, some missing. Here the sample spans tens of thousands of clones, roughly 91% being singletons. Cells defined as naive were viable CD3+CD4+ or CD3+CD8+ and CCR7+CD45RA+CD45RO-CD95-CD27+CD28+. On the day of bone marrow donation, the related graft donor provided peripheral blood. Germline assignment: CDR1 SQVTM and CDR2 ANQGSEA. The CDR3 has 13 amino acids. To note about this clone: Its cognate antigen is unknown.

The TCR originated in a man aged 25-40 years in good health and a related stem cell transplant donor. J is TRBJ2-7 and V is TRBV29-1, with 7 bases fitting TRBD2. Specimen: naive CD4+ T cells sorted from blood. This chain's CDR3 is CSREEVGGYEQYF. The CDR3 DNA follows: TGCAGTCGGGAGGAGGTGGGGGGCTACGAGCAGTACTTC.